The T cell receptor (beta chain) described here comes from a study of beta chain features in type 1 diabetes. J gave up 4 bases and V 0 bases, and 11 bases lay outside the gene matches. The CDR3 is made up of 17 amino acids. CDR1 is MGHRA and CDR2 is YSYEKL in the germline V gene. Of the isolated RNA, all was reverse transcribed, and so the sequenced material was expressed TCRB transcripts. The data were produced by immunoSEQ multiplex PCR, yet TCRdb's version contains in-frame clones alone and is incomplete. The sample includes 500,000 to 700,000 clones, about a sixth of them seen just once. The V and J genes are TRBV4-1 and TRBJ1-2; the match to TRBD1 covers 7 bases. Input material: naive CD4+ T cells from blood. The TCR sequence derives from a man aged 18 to 29 in good health. The CDR3: CASSQDGVRDSGYGYTF. DNA for the CDR3: TGCGCCAGCAGCCAAGATGGGGTCCGGGACAGCGGCTATGGCTACACCTTC.